The T cell receptor beta chain under discussion was sequenced for a study of response to subunit inactivated influenza vaccine. TCRdb re-analysed the RT-PCR reads in MiXCR, keeping a single row per CDR3 protein. The sample includes about 540,000 distinct CDR3 sequences, approximately 20% of them seen just once. Study conclusions and caveats: Few additional T cells are recruited per seasonal influenza vaccination, authors suggested.

In regard to this clonotype: Its matching antigen is unknown.

Germline V CDR1 and CDR2: LGHNA, YSLEER. Trimming cost V 1 base and J 4 bases, with 12 bases left between them. The CDR3 is made up of 15 amino acids. This same sample was also taken into another study, of T cells expressing NK-cell markers. From that report: UMIs accompanied the 5'RACE template switching by which TCR beta cDNA was made. The sorts in several experiments were restricted to alpha-beta TCR T cells by an anti-gamma-delta TCR antibody. Whether expanded NKG2C+ T cell clones recognized HCMV stayed uncertain.

Sequencing used CD4+ T cells sorted from PBMCs, obtained 12 days after vaccination. The chain couples TRBV4-3 to TRBJ2-3; the D call may be TRBD1 or TRBD2 (6 bases each). This receptor was taken from a man aged 50 to 59 who received an inactivated influenza vaccine. Here the CDR3 DNA reads TGCGCCAGCAGCCAAGTTGGGGGGCACCCAGATACGCAGTATTTT. This encodes CASSQVGGHPDTQYF.